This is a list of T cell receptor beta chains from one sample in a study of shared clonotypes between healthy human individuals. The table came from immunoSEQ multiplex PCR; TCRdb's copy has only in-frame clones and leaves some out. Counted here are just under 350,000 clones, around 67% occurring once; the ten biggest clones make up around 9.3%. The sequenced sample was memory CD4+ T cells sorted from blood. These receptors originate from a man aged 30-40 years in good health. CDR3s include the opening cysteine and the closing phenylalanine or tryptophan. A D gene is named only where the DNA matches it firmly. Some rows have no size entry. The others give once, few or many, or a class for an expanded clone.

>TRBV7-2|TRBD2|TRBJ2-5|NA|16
CASSGGTSGSRETQYF
TGTGCCAGCAGCGGGGGGACTAGCGGGAGTAGGGAGACCCAGTACTTC
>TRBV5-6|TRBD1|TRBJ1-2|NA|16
CASSLLTGGWDYGYTF
TGTGCCAGCAGCTTACTGACAGGGGGTTGGGACTATGGCTACACCTTC
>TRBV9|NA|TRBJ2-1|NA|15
CASSVAAGSPNEQFF
TGTGCCAGCAGCGTAGCGGCAGGTTCTCCCAATGAGCAGTTCTTC
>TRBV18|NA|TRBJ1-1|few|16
CASSPALGRRNTEAFF
TGTGCCAGCTCACCAGCCTTAGGTAGGAGGAACACTGAAGCTTTCTTT
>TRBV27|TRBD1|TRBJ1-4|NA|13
CASSKGQMDKLFF
TGTGCCAGCAGCAAGGGACAGATGGACAAACTGTTTTTT
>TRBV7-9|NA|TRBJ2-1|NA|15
CASSRGQGIYNEQFF
TGTGCCAGCAGCCGCGGCCAGGGGATCTACAATGAGCAGTTCTTC
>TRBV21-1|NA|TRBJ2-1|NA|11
CASSIYNEQFF
TGTGCCAGCAGCATTTACAATGAGCAGTTCTTC
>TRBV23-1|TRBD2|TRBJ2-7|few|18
CASSQRGKVTSGSYEQYF
TGCGCCAGCAGTCAACGGGGAAAAGTGACTAGCGGGAGCTACGAGCAGTACTTC
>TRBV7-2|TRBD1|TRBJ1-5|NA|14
CASSLQGAYQPQHF
TGTGCCAGCAGCTTACAGGGGGCCTATCAGCCCCAGCATTTT
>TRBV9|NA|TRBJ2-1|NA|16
CASSVDPGSSYNEQFF
TGTGCTAGCAGCGTAGATCCAGGGTCTTCCTACAATGAGCAGTTCTTC
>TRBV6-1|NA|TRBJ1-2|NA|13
CASSGENNYGYTF
TGTGCCAGCTCCGGGGAAAACAACTATGGCTACACCTTC
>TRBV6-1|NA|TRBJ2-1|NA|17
CASSEILIELGGNEQFF
TGTGCCAGCAGTGAGATTTTAATAGAATTAGGTGGCAATGAGCAGTTCTTC
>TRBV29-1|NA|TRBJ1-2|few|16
CSVVYDQQGTNYGYTF
TGCAGCGTAGTATACGATCAACAGGGCACTAACTATGGCTACACCTTC
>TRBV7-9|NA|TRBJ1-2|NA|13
CASSYSTQDGYTF
TGTGCCAGCAGTTACTCCACACAAGATGGCTACACCTTC
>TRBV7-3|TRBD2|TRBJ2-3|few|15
CASSVGTSVTDTQYF
TGTGCCAGCAGCGTTGGGACTAGTGTCACAGATACGCAGTATTTT
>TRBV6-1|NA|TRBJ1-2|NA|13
CASSLPGIHGYTF
TGTGCCAGCAGTCTCCCGGGTATCCATGGCTACACCTTC
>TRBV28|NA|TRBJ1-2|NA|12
CASSLLEYGYTF
TGTGCCAGCAGTTTATTAGAGTATGGCTACACCTTC
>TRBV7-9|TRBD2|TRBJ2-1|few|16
CASSLALAGVYNEQFF
TGTGCCAGCAGCTTAGCTCTAGCGGGGGTCTACAATGAGCAGTTCTTC
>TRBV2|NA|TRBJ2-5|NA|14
CALQGAGKQETQYF
TGTGCCCTTCAAGGGGCGGGGAAACAAGAGACCCAGTACTTC
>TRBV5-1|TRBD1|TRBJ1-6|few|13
CASKGQGSSPLHF
TGCGCCAGCAAAGGACAGGGGAGTTCACCCCTCCACTTT
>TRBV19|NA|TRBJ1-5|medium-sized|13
CASSIGGSQPQHF
TGTGCCAGTAGTATCGGGGGTAGTCAGCCCCAGCATTTT
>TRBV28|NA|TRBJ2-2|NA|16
CASSSGPAANTGELFF
TGTGCCAGCAGTTCCGGCCCAGCAGCGAACACCGGGGAGCTGTTTTTT
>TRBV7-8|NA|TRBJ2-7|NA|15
CASSLAPRFGYEQYF
TGTGCCAGCAGCTTAGCCCCTCGATTCGGGTACGAGCAGTACTTC
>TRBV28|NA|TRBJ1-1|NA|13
CASSFVARTEAFF
TGTGCCAGCAGTTTTGTCGCGCGGACTGAAGCTTTCTTT
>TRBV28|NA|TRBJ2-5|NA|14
CASSGRQDQETQYF
TGTGCCAGCAGTGGGAGACAGGATCAAGAGACCCAGTACTTC
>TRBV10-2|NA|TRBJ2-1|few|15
CASSPGTPSYNEQFF
TGCGCCAGCAGCCCCGGGACTCCTTCCTACAATGAGCAGTTCTTC
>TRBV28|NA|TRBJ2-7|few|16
CASSPPGPANSYEQYF
TGTGCCAGCAGTCCCCCGGGTCCTGCAAACTCCTACGAGCAGTACTTC
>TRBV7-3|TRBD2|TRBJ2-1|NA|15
CASSAGTSAYNEQFF
TGTGCCAGCAGCGCCGGGACTAGCGCCTACAATGAGCAGTTCTTC